The 2 T cell receptor beta chains presented below share a single source sample, sequenced in a study of control samples from healthy donors and cancer patients. This table comes from immunoSEQ multiplex PCR, and its TCRdb copy is limited to in-frame clones, with some not included. The profile shows some 100,000 clones, approximately 90% of them singletons. Sequencing was carried out using blood. All receptors derive from a woman in her forties or fifties in good health.

The chain has TRBV14 and TRBJ1-1; D may be TRBD1 (5 bases). V was clipped by 3 bases and J by 6 bases, with 14 bases between them. The CDR3 is made up of 14 amino acids. Germline CDR1 SGHDN, CDR2 FVKESK. CDR3 loop: CASSHPGPGSEAFF. The CDR3 DNA reads as TGTGCCAGCAGCCATCCGGGACCAGGGTCTGAAGCTTTCTTT. Full variable domain (remainder filled in from reference TRBV14 and TRBJ1-1): EAGVTQFPSHSVIEKGQTVTLRCDPISGHDNLYWYRRVMGKEIKFLLHFVKESKQDESGMPNNRFLAERTGGTYSTLKVQPAELEDSGVYFCASSHPGPGSEAFFGQGTRLTVV.

The chain couples TRBV5-1 to TRBJ2-1; 8 bases line up with TRBD2. There are 15 residues in the CDR3. The germline V gene has CDR1 SGHRS and CDR2 YFSETQ. Trimming cost V 5 bases and J 2 bases; bases outside gene matches: 6. CDR3 DNA: TGCGCCAGCAGGAGAGCGGGAGTCACCTACAATGAGCAGTTCTTC. Its translation: CASRRAGVTYNEQFF.